This entry is about one T cell receptor (beta chain). J was trimmed by 0 bases and V by 5 bases; bases with no gene match: 6. The CDR3 length is 15 residues. Per the germline V gene, CDR1 is SEHNR and CDR2 is FQNEAQ (reference sequence). Profiled with immunoSEQ multiplex PCR; TCRdb holds only in-frame clones, not every one. The data contain approximately 310,000 clones, 75% to 90% of them singletons. The sample comes from a study of blood T cell repertoires in COVID-19. Participants came from roughly 25 US areas, aged roughly 18 to 89 years. The sequenced sample consisted of PBMCs or T cells enriched from blood (not recorded which). This chain links TRBV7-9 with TRBJ1-1; 7 bases are a match to TRBD1. The receptor was isolated from a man aged 30 to 45 who had recovered from COVID-19. The CDR3 DNA follows: TGTGCCAGCAGCCATAGACAGGGAATGAACACTGAAGCTTTCTTT. Its protein is CASSHRQGMNTEAFF.